The entry that follows covers one T cell receptor beta chain sequence. This sample is drawn from a study of blood T cell repertoires in COVID-19. Study context: Both acute and convalescent COVID-19 samples were obtained from the United States, Italy and Spain.

Some clones are missing from TCRdb's copy, which holds only in-frame ones; the method was immunoSEQ multiplex PCR. The data contain 150,000 or so clones, about four fifths of them seen just once; the ten biggest clones take up 25% to 30%. Trimming removed 6 bases from V and 8 bases from J; junction bases left unmatched: 4. CDR3 length: 12 amino acids. In germline, CDR1 is MNHEY, CDR2 SVGAGI. Sequencing input: peripheral blood. The origin of this receptor is a woman aged 60-75 years with acute or convalescent COVID-19. This chain joins TRBV6-5 and TRBJ2-1, with 7 bases aligning to TRBD2. CDR3 bases: TGTGCCAGCAGCGAGGGAGGGGATGAGCAGTTCTTC. Translation gives CASSEGGDEQFF.